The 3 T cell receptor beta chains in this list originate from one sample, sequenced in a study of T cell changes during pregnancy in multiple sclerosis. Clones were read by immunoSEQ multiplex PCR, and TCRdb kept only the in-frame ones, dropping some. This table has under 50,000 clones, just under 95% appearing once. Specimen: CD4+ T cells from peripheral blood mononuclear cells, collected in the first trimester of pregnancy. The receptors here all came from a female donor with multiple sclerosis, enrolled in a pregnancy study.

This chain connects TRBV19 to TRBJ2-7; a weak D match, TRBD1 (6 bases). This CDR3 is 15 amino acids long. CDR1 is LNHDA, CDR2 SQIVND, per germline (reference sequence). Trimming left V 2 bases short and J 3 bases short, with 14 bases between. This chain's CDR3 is CASSIRGGALYEQYF. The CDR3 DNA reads TGTGCCAGTAGTATACGTGGGGGCGCGCTCTACGAGCAGTACTTC.

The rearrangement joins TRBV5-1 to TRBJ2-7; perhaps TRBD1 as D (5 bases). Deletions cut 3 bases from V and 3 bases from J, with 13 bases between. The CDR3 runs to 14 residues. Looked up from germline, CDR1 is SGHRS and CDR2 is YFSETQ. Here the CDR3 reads CASSYQGSGYEQYF. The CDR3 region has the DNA TGCGCCAGCAGCTACCAGGGATCGGGCTACGAGCAGTACTTC.

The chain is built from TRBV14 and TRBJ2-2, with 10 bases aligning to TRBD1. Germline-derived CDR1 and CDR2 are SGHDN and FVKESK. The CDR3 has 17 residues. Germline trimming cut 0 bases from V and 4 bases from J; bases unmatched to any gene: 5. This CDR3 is CASSQDLGTGATGELFF. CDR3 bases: TGTGCCAGCAGCCAAGATCTGGGGACAGGGGCCACCGGGGAGCTGTTTTTT.